This record looks at one T cell receptor (beta chain) sequence and its context. The CDR3 consists of 20 residues. The source of the sample is a study of blood T cell repertoires in COVID-19. Study background: T cells, B-cell-depleted T cells, or PBMCs supplied cDNA or gDNA.

In the original processing: Estimation of nucleated cell counts was performed using reference gene primer amplification. Profiled with immunoSEQ multiplex PCR; TCRdb holds only in-frame clones, not every one. That table gives V, J and clone size, and the DNA gave D and trimming. This table has fewer than 45,000 clones, around 90% appearing once. The chain employs TRBV21-1 and TRBJ2-7; TRBD2 is taken as the D call from the table, unchecked against the DNA. TRBV21-1 is designated a pseudogene. Sample: peripheral blood. This TCR derives from a woman in her 30s in a cohort sampled during active COVID-19. In DNA form, the CDR3 reads TGTGCCGTACCCCACCTACCCAAGAACCCCCGAGCCGGGAGGACCTACGAGCAGTACTTC. It translates to CAVPHLPKNPRAGRTYEQYF.